This T cell receptor beta chain derives from a study of blood T cell repertoires in COVID-19. In the study overall: Some COVID-19 samples were acute and others convalescent; all came from the United States, Italy and Spain. PBMCs, B-cell-depleted T cells, or T cells were the source of the cDNA or gDNA that made up the material.

The V end was cut by 4 bases, the J end by 4 bases, with 16 bases between. Germline V gene lookup returns CDR1 MNHNY and CDR2 SVGAGI (reference sequence). The CDR3 loop spans 15 amino acids. Per the authors' pipeline: The assay estimated nucleated cells by amplifying reference gene primers. This table comes from immunoSEQ multiplex PCR, and its TCRdb copy is limited to in-frame clones, with some not included. V, J and clone size were drawn from that table, and D and trimming were deduced from the DNA. Of about 160,000 clones listed, approximately 82% are singletons. J is TRBJ1-2 and V is TRBV6-6; D gene unclear. The sequence came from a woman over 75 with acute or convalescent COVID-19. The sample was peripheral blood. DNA of the CDR3: TGTGCCAGCAGTTCCCCGTGGGAGGGAGGCTATGGCTACACCTTC. It translates to CASSSPWEGGYGYTF.